The sequence of this TCR beta chain was determined in a study of shared clonotypes between healthy human individuals. Study results and caveats: For sorted subsets, rarefaction showed incomplete sequencing despite large depth. Blood was the only sampled material, and tissue repertoires likely differ. Naive subsets typically showed greater estimated richness than memory subsets.

A remark on this clone: Its cognate antigen is unknown.

V lost 10 bases, J lost 3 bases, and 16 bases lay in between. Germline V gene lookup returns CDR1 ENHRY and CDR2 SYGVKD. The CDR3 totals 14 residues. Template for every sorted-subset replicate PCR totaled about 200 ng DNA, about 30,000 T cell genomes. Profiling relied on immunoSEQ multiplex PCR, and the TCRdb table lists in-frame clones only, not all of them. The sample carries about 2.1 million clones, around 93% recorded once. In the naive CD8 group, cells lacked CD45RO and were positively selected for CCR7, so terminally differentiated effector memory CD45RA+ cells were left out. Sequenced sample: naive CD8+ T cells from PBMCs. The TCR was taken from a man between 18 and 29 years old in good health. Some clones in this sample may be carry-over from other donors' samples. The chain links TRBV10-3 to TRBJ1-3; tentative D call: TRBD1 (6 bases). The CDR3: CATKPAGDGNTIYF. CDR3 in DNA: TGTGCCACCAAGCCCGCAGGGGATGGAAACACCATATATTTT.